This TCR beta chain came from a study of technical replicates of blood from several donors. The protocol was immunoSEQ multiplex PCR, while the TCRdb copy is restricted to in-frame clones and leaves out a portion. This sample yields more than 90,000 clones, of which approximately 94% are seen a single time; roughly 0.22% belongs to the top ten. Per germline, CDR1 MRHNA and CDR2 SNTAGT. Trimming pared 5 bases from V and 0 bases from J, leaving 13 bases between. CDR3 length equals 15 residues. The rearrangement joins TRBV6-4 to TRBJ1-1; D remains ambiguous. The sample taken for sequencing was T cells isolated from PBMCs. The source of this sequence is a human donor in good health. In DNA form, the CDR3 reads TGTGCCAGCAGTTTAAGCCACCTCGTGAACACTGAAGCTTTCTTT. This codes for CASSLSHLVNTEAFF.